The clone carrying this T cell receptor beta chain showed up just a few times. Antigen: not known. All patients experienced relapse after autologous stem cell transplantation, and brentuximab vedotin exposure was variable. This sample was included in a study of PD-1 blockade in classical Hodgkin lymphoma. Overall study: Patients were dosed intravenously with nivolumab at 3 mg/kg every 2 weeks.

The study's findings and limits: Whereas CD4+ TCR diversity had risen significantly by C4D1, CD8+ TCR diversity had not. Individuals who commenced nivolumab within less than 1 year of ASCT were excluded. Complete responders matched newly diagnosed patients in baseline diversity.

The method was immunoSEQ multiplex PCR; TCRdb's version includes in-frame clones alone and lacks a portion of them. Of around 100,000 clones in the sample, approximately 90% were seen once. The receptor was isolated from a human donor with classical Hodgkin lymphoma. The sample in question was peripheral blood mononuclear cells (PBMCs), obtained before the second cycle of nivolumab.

In nucleotides, the CDR3 is TGTGCCTCAGATCGGACAAAGGGGGGCTACACCTTC. This encodes CASDRTKGGYTF. This sequence joins TRBV30 and TRBJ1-2; maybe TRBD1 (5 bases). Germline V lookup: CDR1 GTSNPN, CDR2 SVGIG (reference sequence). The CDR3 contains 12 residues. V shed 7 bases and J shed 8 bases, with 17 bases lying between them. The entire variable domain, with the rest obtained from reference TRBV30 and TRBJ1-2, is as follows: SQTIHQWPATLVQPVGSPLSLECTVEGTSNPNLYWYRQAAGRGLQLLFYSVGIGQISSEVPQNLSASRPQDRQFILSSKKLLLSDSGFYLCASDRTKGGYTFGSGTRLTVV.